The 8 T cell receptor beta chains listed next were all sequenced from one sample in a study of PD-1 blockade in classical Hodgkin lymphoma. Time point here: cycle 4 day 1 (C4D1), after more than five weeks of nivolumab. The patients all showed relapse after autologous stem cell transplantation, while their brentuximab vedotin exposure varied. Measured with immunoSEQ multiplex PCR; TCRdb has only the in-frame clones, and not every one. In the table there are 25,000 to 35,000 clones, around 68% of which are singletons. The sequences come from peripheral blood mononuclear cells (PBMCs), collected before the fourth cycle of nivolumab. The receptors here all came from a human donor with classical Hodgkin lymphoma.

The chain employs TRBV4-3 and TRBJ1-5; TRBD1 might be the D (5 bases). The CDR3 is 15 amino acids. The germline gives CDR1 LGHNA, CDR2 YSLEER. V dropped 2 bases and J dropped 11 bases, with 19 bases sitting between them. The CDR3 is CASSQTFEGVSTQHF. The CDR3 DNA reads TGCGCCAGCAGCCAAACTTTCGAAGGGGTTTCAACCCAGCATTTT.

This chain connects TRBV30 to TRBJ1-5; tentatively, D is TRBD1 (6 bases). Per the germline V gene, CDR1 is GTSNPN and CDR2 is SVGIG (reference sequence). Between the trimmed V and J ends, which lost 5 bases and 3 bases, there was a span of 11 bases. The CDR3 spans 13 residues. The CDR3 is CAWGTSSNQPQHF. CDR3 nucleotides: TGTGCCTGGGGGACAAGCTCCAATCAGCCCCAGCATTTT.

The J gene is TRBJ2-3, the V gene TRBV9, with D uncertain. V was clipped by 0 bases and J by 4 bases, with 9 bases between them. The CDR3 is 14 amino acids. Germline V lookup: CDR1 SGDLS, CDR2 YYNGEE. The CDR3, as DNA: TGTGCCAGCAGCGTAGATCGGTCATCAGATACGCAGTATTTT. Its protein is CASSVDRSSDTQYF.

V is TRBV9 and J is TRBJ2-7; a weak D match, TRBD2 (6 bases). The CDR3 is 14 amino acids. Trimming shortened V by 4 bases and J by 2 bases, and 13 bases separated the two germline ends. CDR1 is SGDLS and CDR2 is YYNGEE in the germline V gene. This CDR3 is CASSPSGEAYEQYF. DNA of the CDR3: TGTGCCAGCAGCCCCTCGGGGGAAGCCTACGAGCAGTACTTC.

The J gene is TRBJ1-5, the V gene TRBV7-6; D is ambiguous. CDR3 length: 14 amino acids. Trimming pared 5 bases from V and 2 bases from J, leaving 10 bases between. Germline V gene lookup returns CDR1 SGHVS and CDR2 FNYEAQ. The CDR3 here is CASSLGGRNQPQHF. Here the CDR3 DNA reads TGTGCCAGCAGCCTCGGTGGACGCAATCAGCCCCAGCATTTT.

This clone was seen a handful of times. The CDR3 DNA sequence: TGTGCCAGCAGTTTCCTAAGGGGACAGGGGGACTCTAACTATGGCTACACCTTC. Protein product: CASSFLRGQGDSNYGYTF. The J gene is TRBJ1-2, the V gene TRBV27; TRBD1 matches at 11 bases. Germline CDR1 and CDR2: MNHEY and SMNVEV (reference sequence). The junction had 9 bases not matched to a gene; V was cut back by 3 bases and J by 0 bases. This CDR3 spans 18 amino acids.

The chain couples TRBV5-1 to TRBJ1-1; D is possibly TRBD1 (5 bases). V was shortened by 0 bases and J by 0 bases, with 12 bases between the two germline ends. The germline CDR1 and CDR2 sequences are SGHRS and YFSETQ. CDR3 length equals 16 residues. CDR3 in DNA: TGCGCCAGCAGCTTGGACGGGGCCTCCATGAACACTGAAGCTTTCTTT. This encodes CASSLDGASMNTEAFF.

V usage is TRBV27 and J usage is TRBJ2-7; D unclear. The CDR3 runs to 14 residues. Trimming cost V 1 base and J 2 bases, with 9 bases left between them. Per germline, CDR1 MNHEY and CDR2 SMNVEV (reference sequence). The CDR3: CASSLWAKTYEQYF. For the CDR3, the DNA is TGTGCCAGCAGTTTATGGGCGAAGACCTACGAGCAGTACTTC.